Following are 17 T cell receptor beta chains from one sample sequenced in a study of cytomegalovirus exposure and HLA in healthy donors. PCR amplification relied on 60 Vbeta primers (plus 13 Jbeta primers). The table came from immunoSEQ multiplex PCR; TCRdb's copy has only in-frame clones and leaves some out. The sample contains 120,000 or so clones, roughly 80% of which appear only once. The sequenced material came from PBMCs. Receptors were obtained from a woman aged 18-29 years in good health and CMV-seronegative.

This clone was observed once. The chain combines TRBV5-1 with TRBJ2-7; D possibly corresponds to TRBD2 (6 bases). Germline V gene lookup returns CDR1 SGHRS and CDR2 YFSETQ. V lost 3 bases and J 6 bases, leaving 22 bases between the germline ends. This CDR3 region has 16 residues. The CDR3, as DNA: TGCGCCAGCAGCTCGACGACTAGGAGGGGTGCGCGCGAGCAGTACTTC. Its translation: CASSSTTRRGAREQYF.

The V call is TRBV4-3, the J call TRBJ2-5; no clear D gene. Per germline, CDR1 LGHNA and CDR2 YSLEER. V dropped 1 base and J dropped 2 bases, with 5 bases sitting between them. The CDR3 has 13 residues. This CDR3 is CASSQGVQETQYF. In nucleotides, the CDR3 is TGCGCCAGCAGCCAAGGTGTACAAGAGACCCAGTACTTC.

The table lists this clone with a few counts. One junction end does not reproduce the germline sequence, and a read error may be involved. The V call is TRBV5-6, the J call TRBJ2-6, with a tentative D call TRBD1 (6 bases). CDR1 is SGHDT and CDR2 is YYEEEE in the germline V gene. The CDR3 is 16 amino acids. The CDR3 coding sequence is TGTGCCAGCAGCTTACGACAGGCTCCTGGGGCCAACGGCCTGACTTTC. It specifies CASSLRQAPGANGLTF.

The V gene is TRBV5-4, the J gene TRBJ2-1; D perhaps matches TRBD2 (6 bases). CDR1 is SGHNT and CDR2 is YYREEE in the germline V gene (reference sequence). With 2 bases removed from V and 7 bases from J, the gap between germline ends came to 13 bases. The CDR3 has 14 amino acids. CDR3 region: CASSFPGDGNEQFF. In DNA, the CDR3 is TGTGCCAGCAGCTTTCCGGGGGACGGGAATGAGCAGTTCTTC.

The chain joins TRBV5-6 to TRBJ2-1; D uncertain. The germline V gene has CDR1 SGHDT and CDR2 YYEEEE. This CDR3 region has 15 residues. V was clipped by 2 bases and J by 6 bases, with 15 bases between them. This CDR3 reads CASSFRKSAGNEQFF. CDR3 nucleotide sequence: TGTGCCAGCAGCTTTCGCAAATCCGCCGGCAATGAGCAGTTCTTC.

This clone occurred a few times. This chain links TRBV6-5 with TRBJ1-1; D possibly corresponds to TRBD1 (6 bases). Germline loops: CDR1 MNHEY, CDR2 SVGAGI. V lost 6 bases and J lost 3, with 11 bases in between. CDR3 length equals 13 residues. The DNA for the CDR3 is TGTGCCAGCAGCTACCCAGGGGACACTGAAGCTTTCTTT. Protein sequence: CASSYPGDTEAFF.

This rearrangement joins TRBV6-6 to TRBJ1-1; D is unresolved. The CDR3 is 15 residues long. Germline V gene sequence: CDR1 MNHNY, CDR2 SVGAGI (reference sequence). The ends were cut back, 6 bases at V and 2 bases at J, with 16 bases in the middle. The CDR3 DNA sequence: TGTGCCAGCAGATGGCCTGATCGTCAAAACACTGAAGCTTTCTTT. As protein: CASRWPDRQNTEAFF.

The chain is built from TRBV9 and TRBJ1-1, with 8 nucleotides matching TRBD1. CDR3 size: 16 residues. From germline, CDR1 is SGDLS and CDR2 YYNGEE. J lost 1 base, V lost 4 bases, and 9 bases had no gene match. CDR3 sequence: CASSPRTGYSNTEAFF. CDR3 nucleotides: TGTGCCAGCAGCCCGAGGACAGGGTATTCGAACACTGAAGCTTTCTTT.

In its sample, this clone was seen once. The chain uses TRBV6-5 and TRBJ2-7, with 8 positions matching TRBD2. With 6 bases clipped from V and 3 bases from J, the junction kept 7 bases outside the gene matches. CDR1 and CDR2 (germline): MNHEY, SVGAGI. The CDR3 has 14 amino acids. The CDR3 DNA reads as TGTGCCAGCAGACTGACTAGCGCTTACTACGAGCAGTACTTC. Translated: CASRLTSAYYEQYF.

This sequence joins TRBV15 and TRBJ2-4; D remains ambiguous. Germline V gene lookup returns CDR1 LNHNV and CDR2 YYDKDF (reference sequence). Trimming stripped 6 bases from V and 0 bases from J, with 9 bases between. The length of the CDR3 is 14 residues. Here the CDR3 reads CATREFLAKNIQYF. The CDR3 nucleotides are TGTGCCACCAGAGAGTTTCTAGCCAAAAACATTCAGTACTTC.

The chain employs TRBV29-1 and TRBJ2-3; D might be TRBD2 (7 bases). V lost 4 bases, J lost 1 base, and 18 bases lay in between. The CDR3 runs 16 residues. Per germline, CDR1 SQVTM and CDR2 ANQGSEA. In DNA, the CDR3 is TGCAGCGTTGTTTGGGGGGGGCTTGGCGGCACAGATACGCAGTATTTT. It codes for CSVVWGGLGGTDTQYF.

V is TRBV19 and J is TRBJ2-2; 11 bases fit TRBD2. The length of the CDR3 is 16 residues. Germline values: CDR1 LNHDA, CDR2 SQIVND (reference sequence). J lost 7 bases, V lost 6 bases, and 10 bases had no gene match. The CDR3 spells CASSPLAGGPDGELFF. CDR3 coding DNA: TGTGCCAGTAGCCCCTTAGCGGGGGGGCCGGACGGGGAGCTGTTTTTT.

V and J are TRBV27 and TRBJ1-1; tentative D call: TRBD1 (6 bases). The CDR3 covers 14 residues. The germline V gene encodes CDR1 MNHEY and CDR2 SMNVEV (reference sequence). V lost 1 base and J lost 6, with 12 bases in between. The CDR3 coding sequence is TGTGCCAGCAGTTTATGGGGGCCGGGCCCTGAAGCTTTCTTT. It is translated as CASSLWGPGPEAFF.

This clone was seen only once. The rearrangement links TRBV27 to TRBJ2-7; tentative D call: TRBD2 (7 bases). The germline V gene encodes CDR1 MNHEY and CDR2 SMNVEV (reference sequence). The V end was cut by 4 bases, the J end by 4 bases, with 23 bases between. The CDR3 extends over 17 amino acids. CDR3 region: CASSSAIGGRGSYEQYF. CDR3 nucleotide sequence: TGTGCCAGCAGTTCGGCCATCGGAGGGAGGGGGTCATACGAGCAGTACTTC.

This clone showed up just a few times. J is TRBJ2-7 and V is TRBV4-2; 9 nucleotides align to TRBD2. With V trimmed by 1 base and J by 7 bases, 8 bases remained unmatched. Germline CDR1 reads LGHNA; CDR2 reads YNFKEQ. This CDR3 has 15 amino acids. CDR3 region: CASSQVDSGGREQYF. The CDR3 region has the DNA TGTGCCAGCAGCCAAGTCGATAGCGGGGGCCGGGAGCAGTACTTC.

This rearrangement joins TRBV18 to TRBJ2-1, with TRBD2 matching over 10 bases. In germline, CDR1 is KGHSH, CDR2 LQKENI. This CDR3 is built from 14 residues. With V trimmed by 7 bases and J by 2 bases, 2 bases remained unmatched. The CDR3 loop reads CASLAGGTYNEQFF. In nucleotides, the CDR3 is TGTGCCAGCTTAGCGGGAGGAACCTACAATGAGCAGTTCTTC.

The chain uses TRBV6-1 and TRBJ2-7; 14 positions agree with TRBD2. CDR1 is MNHNS and CDR2 is SASEGT in the germline V gene. This CDR3 contains 16 residues. V shed 3 bases, J shed 2 bases, and the junction held 3 bases outside the gene matches. As DNA, the CDR3 is TGTGCCAGCAGTGAGGGGACTAGCGGGAGTCCCTACGAGCAGTACTTC. Its translation is CASSEGTSGSPYEQYF.